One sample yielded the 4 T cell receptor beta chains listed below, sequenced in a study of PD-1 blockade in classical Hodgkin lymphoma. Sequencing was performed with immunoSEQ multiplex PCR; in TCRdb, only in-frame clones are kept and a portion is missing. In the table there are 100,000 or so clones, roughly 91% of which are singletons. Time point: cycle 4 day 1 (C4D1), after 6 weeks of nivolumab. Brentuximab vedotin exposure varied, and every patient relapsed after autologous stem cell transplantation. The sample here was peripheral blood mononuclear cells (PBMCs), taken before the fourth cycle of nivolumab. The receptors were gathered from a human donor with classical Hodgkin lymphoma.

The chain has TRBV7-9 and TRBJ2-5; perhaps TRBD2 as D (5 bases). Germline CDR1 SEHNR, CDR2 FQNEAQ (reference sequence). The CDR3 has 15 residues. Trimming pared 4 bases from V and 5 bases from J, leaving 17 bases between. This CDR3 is CASSSPDDQRETQYF. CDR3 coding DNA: TGTGCCAGCAGCTCACCCGACGACCAGCGGGAGACCCAGTACTTC.

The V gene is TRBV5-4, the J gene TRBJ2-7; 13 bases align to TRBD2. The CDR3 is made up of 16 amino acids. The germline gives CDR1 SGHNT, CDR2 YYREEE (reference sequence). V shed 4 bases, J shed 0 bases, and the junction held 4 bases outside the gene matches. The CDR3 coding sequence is TGTGCCAGCAGCCTGACTAGCGGGAGGAGCTCCTACGAGCAGTACTTC. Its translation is CASSLTSGRSSYEQYF.

In nucleotides, the CDR3 is TGTGCCAGCAGCCCTTACAGCGGGAGTTTAAGGGGTGAGCAGTTCTTC. Translating it yields CASSPYSGSLRGEQFF. This chain links TRBV28 with TRBJ2-1, with TRBD2 matching over 8 bases. V was clipped by 6 bases and J by 9 bases; unmatched bases: 16. Germline-derived CDR1 and CDR2 are MDHEN and SYDVKM. The CDR3 length is 16 residues.

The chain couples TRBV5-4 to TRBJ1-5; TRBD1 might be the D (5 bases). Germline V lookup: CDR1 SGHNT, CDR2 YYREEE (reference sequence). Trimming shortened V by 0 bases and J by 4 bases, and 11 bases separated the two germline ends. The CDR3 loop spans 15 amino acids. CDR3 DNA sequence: TGTGCCAGCAGCTTGGTGGCGGCAGGGAATCAGCCCCAGCATTTT. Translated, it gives CASSLVAAGNQPQHF.